Presented here are 17 T cell receptor beta chains from one specimen sequenced in a study of T cells in Graves' hyperthyroidism and ophthalmopathy. Researchers took RNA transcripts and amplified the TCR beta CDR3 regions from them. In the first-round RT-PCR of the TCR CDR3, the HTBI primer set was used. A single record per CDR3 protein comes from TCRdb applying MiXCR to the multiplex PCR reads. The sample yields roughly 280,000 distinct CDR3 sequences, over 15% seen once. The sequenced material came from blood. The source is a woman in her fifties or sixties with Graves' ophthalmopathy.

This clonotype came up many times. The V and J genes are TRBV12-3 or TRBV12-4 and TRBJ2-7, with D unresolved. The CDR3 is 13 amino acids. V was shortened by 6 bases and J by 1 base, with 10 bases between the two germline ends. The CDR3 nucleotides are TGTGCCAGCAGCCTCCAGATTTCCTACGAGCAGTACTTC. Its protein product is CASSLQISYEQYF.

J is TRBJ2-3 and V is TRBV5-1; a possible D gene is TRBD2 (6 bases). V dropped 3 bases and J dropped 0 bases, with 14 bases sitting between them. Germline loops: CDR1 SGHRS, CDR2 YFSETQ. The CDR3 length is 16 residues. CDR3 sequence reads: CASSYYGRGSTDTQYF. CDR3 in DNA: TGCGCCAGCAGCTACTACGGACGGGGGAGCACAGATACGCAGTATTTT.

This clonotype was observed at least ten times. The chain couples TRBV28 to TRBJ2-5, with TRBD2 matching 7 bases. The germline V gene encodes CDR1 MDHEN and CDR2 SYDVKM. The CDR3 contains 15 residues. V lost 3 bases, J lost 4 bases, and 8 bases stayed unmatched. The chain's CDR3 is CASSFRQGGVETQYF. CDR3 bases: TGTGCCAGCAGTTTTCGTCAGGGAGGGGTAGAGACCCAGTACTTC.

As regards this clonotype: A clone one base away is much larger, so this may be a read error. The conserved closing phenylalanine or tryptophan is absent in this CDR3, likely reflecting a read error. The chain carries TRBV20-1 and TRBJ2-7; weak D call: TRBD2 (6 bases). Trimming took 5 bases from V and 0 from J, leaving 11 bases between them. This CDR3 spans 13 amino acids. Germline V gives CDR1 DFQATT, CDR2 SNEGSKA (reference sequence). CDR3 amino acids: CSARDLSSYEQYL. DNA of the CDR3: TGCAGTGCTCGGGACTTGAGCTCCTACGAGCAGTACTTA.

There are many counts of this clonotype. CDR3 in DNA: TGCGCCAGCGGTCTAGGGGGGGACTACAATGAGCAGTTCTTC. Its protein product is CASGLGGDYNEQFF. This chain connects TRBV5-1 to TRBJ2-1; tentative D call: TRBD2 (7 bases). CDR3 length: 14 amino acids. CDR1 SGHRS and CDR2 YFSETQ come from the germline V gene. Trimming cost V 7 bases and J 3 bases, with 14 bases left between them.

This clonotype was seen a few times. The gene calls are TRBV6-2 or TRBV6-3 and TRBJ1-1; D might be TRBD1 (6 bases). CDR3 length: 14 residues. Deletions cut 7 bases from V and 7 bases from J, with 19 bases between. Germline V gives CDR1 MNHEY, CDR2 SVGEGT. CDR3 sequence reads: CASKELAGGLEAFF. The DNA of the CDR3 is TGTGCCAGCAAGGAGTTGGCGGGGGGCCTTGAAGCTTTCTTT.

This clonotype was seen more than once but under ten times. The chain is built from TRBV10-3 and TRBJ1-3; tentative D call: TRBD1 (5 bases). Trimming took 6 bases from V and 0 from J, leaving 15 bases between them. Per germline, CDR1 ENHRY and CDR2 SYGVKD. The CDR3 consists of 16 residues. The chain's CDR3 is CAIRDQPDSSGNTIYF. Here the CDR3 DNA reads TGTGCCATCAGGGACCAGCCAGACAGCTCTGGAAACACCATATATTTT.

The chain is built from TRBV5-1 and TRBJ1-3, with 7 bases identical to TRBD1. V gave up 5 bases and J gave up 0 bases; unmatched junction bases: 5. CDR1 is SGHRS, CDR2 YFSETQ, per germline. This CDR3 is built from 15 residues. CDR3: CASREQGPSGNTIYF. CDR3 DNA: TGCGCCAGCAGAGAACAGGGGCCCTCTGGAAACACCATATATTTT. Together with reference TRBV5-1 and TRBJ1-3, the CDR3 gives the full variable domain: KAGVTQTPRYLIKTRGQQVTLSCSPISGHRSVSWYQQTPGQGLQFLFEYFSETQRNKGNFPGRFSGRQFSNSRSEMNVSTLELGDSALYLCASREQGPSGNTIYFGEGSWLTVV.

Many counts were recorded for this clonotype. This chain joins TRBV10-3 and TRBJ1-1, with D maybe TRBD1 (5 bases). The CDR3 extends over 15 amino acids. Looked up from germline, CDR1 is ENHRY and CDR2 is SYGVKD. V lost 3 bases to trimming and J lost 1 base, with 12 bases between them. The CDR3 region has the DNA TGTGCCATCAGTGATAAAGTGGGGGGGAACACTGAAGCTTTCTTT. Translation gives CAISDKVGGNTEAFF.

This clonotype was seen many times. This chain connects TRBV9 to TRBJ2-1; no definite D call. This CDR3 is 14 amino acids long. CDR1 is SGDLS, CDR2 YYNGEE, per germline. Between the trimmed V and J ends, which lost 2 bases and 6 bases, there was a span of 12 bases. CDR3 bases: TGTGCCAGCAGCGTGGGGATTAGGGCCAATGAGCAGTTCTTC. It specifies CASSVGIRANEQFF.

This clonotype was detected a few times. The chain joins TRBV9 to TRBJ1-1, with D possibly being TRBD1 (6 bases). V was cut by 0 bases and J by 4 bases, with 16 bases left in between. The CDR3 loop spans 16 amino acids. CDR1 SGDLS and CDR2 YYNGEE come from the germline V gene. Here the CDR3 DNA reads TGTGCCAGCAGCGTAGCACCGGACAGCGGTGTCACTGAAGCTTTCTTT. Protein product: CASSVAPDSGVTEAFF.

This clonotype was seen repeatedly, ten times or more. The V and J genes are TRBV20-1 and TRBJ1-1; D ambiguous. Germline CDR1 is DFQATT and CDR2 is SNEGSKA (reference sequence). The CDR3 totals 12 residues. The ends were cut back, 5 bases at V and 8 bases at J, with 15 bases in the middle. In DNA form, the CDR3 reads TGCAGTGCTTCAACGGACGGGGAAGAAGCTTTCTTT. Translation gives CSASTDGEEAFF.

The rearrangement joins TRBV14 to TRBJ1-1, with a tentative D call TRBD1 (6 bases). The CDR3 runs 19 residues. Trimming left V 2 bases short and J 4 bases short, with 26 bases between. The germline gives CDR1 SGHDN, CDR2 FVKESK. This chain's CDR3 is CASSQLGGPLRGRRTEAFF. CDR3 nucleotides: TGTGCCAGCAGCCAACTAGGGGGACCCCTGAGAGGACGGCGCACTGAAGCTTTCTTT.

With regard to this clonotype: Mismatch with germline at one junction end may stem from a read error. This chain links TRBV20-1 with TRBJ2-7, with TRBD2 matching over 9 bases. Germline CDR1 and CDR2: DFQATT and SNEGSKA (reference sequence). The CDR3 is made up of 14 amino acids. CDR3 coding DNA: TGCAGTGCCAGAGCGGGGGGCTACTCCTACGAGCAGTACTTC. Translating it yields CSARAGGYSYEQYF.

At least ten counts were recorded for this clonotype. The chain has TRBV4-1 and TRBJ1-5; D unresolved. The V end was cut by 1 base, the J end by 0 bases, with 7 bases between. Germline V gene data show CDR1 as MGHRA and CDR2 as YSYEKL. This CDR3 has 15 amino acids. The CDR3 region has the DNA TGCGCCAGCAGCCAAGTATCACCTAGCAATCAGCCCCAGCATTTT. This codes for CASSQVSPSNQPQHF.

This clonotype was counted only a few times. V gene TRBV28 combines with J gene TRBJ2-4; D is perhaps TRBD2 (6 bases). V shed 6 bases and J shed 6 bases, with 15 bases lying between them. The CDR3 consists of 14 residues. CDR1 and CDR2 (germline): MDHEN, SYDVKM. This CDR3 reads CASRILGLSNIQYF. CDR3 nucleotides: TGTGCCAGCAGAATTTTGGGACTTTCAAACATTCAGTACTTC. The full variable domain, its missing parts supplied by reference TRBV28 and TRBJ2-4, is DVKVTQSSRYLVKRTGEKVFLECVQDMDHENMFWYRQDPGLGLRLIYFSYDVKMKEKGDIPEGYSVSREKKERFSLILESASTNQTSMYLCASRILGLSNIQYFGAGTRLSVL.

This clonotype has ten or more counts. The gene calls are TRBV28 and TRBJ2-1, with D possibly being TRBD1 or TRBD2 (5 bases each). V was shortened by 8 bases and J by 13 bases, with 24 bases between the two germline ends. The CDR3 contains 14 residues. Germline CDR1 and CDR2: MDHEN and SYDVKM. In nucleotides, the CDR3 is TGTGCCAGCCGACCCCCGGGGCCCCGGGGTGATCAGTTCTTC. Translation: CASRPPGPRGDQFF.